Listed below are T cell receptor beta chains from one sample, sequenced in a study of blood T cell repertoires in COVID-19. Profiled with immunoSEQ multiplex PCR; TCRdb holds only in-frame clones, not every one. The data contain about 230,000 clones, 81% of them singletons. Input material: peripheral blood. The receptors here all came from a woman at least 80 years old with COVID-19, enrolled during active disease. Both conserved end residues are part of each CDR3. Fields, in order: D gene, J gene, V gene, clone size, CDR3 protein, CDR3 DNA. D genes are given only for firm matches. Not every row has a clone size; where given, it reads once, few, many or a size class.

d_gene: NA
j_gene: TRBJ2-7
v_gene: TRBV18
abundance: once
CDR3aa: CASAPHTDYEQYF
CDR3nt: TGTGCCAGCGCACCCCACACAGACTACGAGCAGTACTTC

d_gene: TRBD1
j_gene: TRBJ2-3
v_gene: TRBV5-1
abundance: few
CDR3aa: CASSLVPGTGGWGTDTQYF
CDR3nt: TGCGCCAGCAGCTTGGTCCCCGGGACAGGGGGCTGGGGCACAGATACGCAGTATTTT

d_gene: NA
j_gene: TRBJ1-3
v_gene: TRBV7-9
abundance: few
CDR3aa: CASSVTWAQGNTIYF
CDR3nt: TGTGCCAGCAGCGTAACATGGGCCCAAGGAAACACCATATATTTT

d_gene: NA
j_gene: TRBJ2-3
v_gene: TRBV4-2
abundance: once
CDR3aa: CASSQERAYTQYF
CDR3nt: TGTGCCAGCAGCCAAGAGAGAGCGTATACGCAGTATTTT

d_gene: NA
j_gene: TRBJ1-5
v_gene: TRBV2
abundance: NA
CDR3aa: CASSVDSGSRNQPQHF
CDR3nt: TGTGCCAGCAGTGTAGATTCAGGGTCACGCAATCAGCCCCAGCATTTT

d_gene: NA
j_gene: TRBJ2-6
v_gene: TRBV5-1
abundance: once
CDR3aa: CASSVSGASGANVLTF
CDR3nt: TGCGCCAGCAGCGTGTCAGGCGCCTCTGGGGCCAACGTCCTGACTTTC

d_gene: NA
j_gene: TRBJ2-7
v_gene: TRBV30
abundance: NA
CDR3aa: CAWSVISGQSSYEQYF
CDR3nt: TGTGCCTGGAGTGTAATATCAGGACAGAGCTCCTACGAGCAGTACTTC

d_gene: TRBD2
j_gene: TRBJ2-3
v_gene: TRBV19
abundance: NA
CDR3aa: CASSPGLADSTDTQYF
CDR3nt: TGTGCCAGTAGTCCCGGACTAGCGGATAGCACAGATACGCAGTATTTT

d_gene: TRBD1
j_gene: TRBJ1-2
v_gene: TRBV28
abundance: NA
CDR3aa: CASSLEGKGGTGVWYGYTF
CDR3nt: TGTGCCAGCAGTTTGGAAGGCAAGGGCGGAACAGGGGTTTGGTATGGCTACACCTTC

d_gene: TRBD2
j_gene: TRBJ2-5
v_gene: TRBV18
abundance: NA
CDR3aa: CASSPDGGVYSGGPHF
CDR3nt: TGTGCCAGCTCACCCGACGGGGGGGTCTACAGCGGGGGTCCTCACTTC

d_gene: NA
j_gene: TRBJ2-7
v_gene: TRBV7-9
abundance: few
CDR3aa: CASSVGGGYEQYF
CDR3nt: TGTGCCAGCAGCGTAGGAGGGGGTTACGAGCAGTACTTC

d_gene: NA
j_gene: TRBJ1-2
v_gene: TRBV5-1
abundance: NA
CDR3aa: CASSFDSNYGYTF
CDR3nt: TGCGCCAGCAGCTTCGACAGTAACTATGGCTACACCTTC

d_gene: TRBD1
j_gene: TRBJ1-2
v_gene: TRBV6-5
abundance: NA
CDR3aa: CASTQTGIYGYTF
CDR3nt: TGTGCCAGCACTCAGACAGGGATCTATGGCTACACCTTC

d_gene: TRBD1
j_gene: TRBJ2-7
v_gene: TRBV5-1
abundance: NA
CDR3aa: CASSWPPGTGQNEQYF
CDR3nt: TGCGCCAGCAGCTGGCCCCCCGGGACAGGGCAGAACGAGCAGTACTTC

d_gene: NA
j_gene: TRBJ2-7
v_gene: TRBV19
abundance: NA
CDR3aa: CASSIRRTEIYEQYF
CDR3nt: TGTGCCAGTAGTATACGAAGGACAGAGATCTACGAGCAGTACTTC

d_gene: NA
j_gene: TRBJ2-3
v_gene: TRBV5-6
abundance: NA
CDR3aa: CASSLGYTQYF
CDR3nt: TGTGCCAGCAGTCTCGGGTATACGCAGTATTTT

d_gene: NA
j_gene: TRBJ1-5
v_gene: TRBV10-3
abundance: NA
CDR3aa: CAISESSAGVGQPQHF
CDR3nt: TGTGCCATCAGTGAGTCTTCGGCGGGGGTCGGGCAGCCCCAGCATTTT

d_gene: TRBD1
j_gene: TRBJ2-4
v_gene: TRBV7-2
abundance: NA
CDR3aa: CASSFTGGSAKNIQYF
CDR3nt: TGTGCCAGCAGCTTTACAGGGGGGTCAGCCAAAAACATTCAGTACTTC

d_gene: NA
j_gene: TRBJ2-7
v_gene: TRBV9
abundance: NA
CDR3aa: CASSVEALPYEQYF
CDR3nt: TGTGCCAGCAGCGTAGAAGCCCTGCCCTACGAGCAGTACTTC

d_gene: NA
j_gene: TRBJ1-1
v_gene: TRBV19
abundance: NA
CDR3aa: CASSVERFGQGNTEAFF
CDR3nt: TGTGCCAGTAGTGTTGAAAGGTTCGGGCAGGGAAACACTGAAGCTTTCTTT

d_gene: NA
j_gene: TRBJ2-7
v_gene: TRBV7-2
abundance: NA
CDR3aa: CASSPSLGGVGDSYEQYF
CDR3nt: TGTGCCAGCAGCCCTTCCCTAGGGGGAGTGGGGGACTCCTACGAGCAGTACTTC

d_gene: TRBD1
j_gene: TRBJ1-3
v_gene: TRBV5-5
abundance: NA
CDR3aa: CASSLQGSGNTIYF
CDR3nt: TGTGCCAGCAGCTTACAGGGGTCTGGAAACACCATATATTTT

d_gene: NA
j_gene: TRBJ2-2
v_gene: TRBV7-3
abundance: NA
CDR3aa: CASSAANTGELFF
CDR3nt: TGTGCCAGCAGCGCGGCGAACACCGGGGAGCTGTTTTTT

d_gene: TRBD1
j_gene: TRBJ1-6
v_gene: TRBV7-2
abundance: NA
CDR3aa: CASSLSWDRSNSPLHF
CDR3nt: TGTGCCAGCAGCTTATCTTGGGACAGGTCTAATTCACCCCTCCACTTT

d_gene: NA
j_gene: TRBJ1-1
v_gene: TRBV3-1/TRBV3-2
abundance: few
CDR3aa: CASSQAGSGTEAFF
CDR3nt: TGTGCCAGCAGCCAAGCCGGGAGCGGCACTGAAGCTTTCTTT

d_gene: NA
j_gene: TRBJ2-3
v_gene: TRBV4-2
abundance: NA
CDR3aa: CASSSLSARDYARDTQYF
CDR3nt: TGTGCCAGCAGCTCCCTCTCGGCGCGCGACTACGCGAGGGATACGCAGTATTTT

d_gene: TRBD2
j_gene: TRBJ2-3
v_gene: TRBV27
abundance: once
CDR3aa: CASSTRGGSTDTQYF
CDR3nt: TGTGCCAGCAGTACTCGCGGGGGTAGCACAGATACGCAGTATTTT

d_gene: NA
j_gene: TRBJ2-3
v_gene: TRBV10-1
abundance: few
CDR3aa: CASSTEGGGSTDTQYF
CDR3nt: TGCGCCAGCAGTACTGAGGGGGGGGGCTCCACAGATACGCAGTATTTT

d_gene: NA
j_gene: TRBJ1-4
v_gene: TRBV28
abundance: NA
CDR3aa: CASSRTANEKLFF
CDR3nt: TGTGCCAGCAGTAGGACAGCTAATGAAAAACTGTTTTTT

d_gene: NA
j_gene: TRBJ1-2
v_gene: TRBV7-8
abundance: NA
CDR3aa: CASSFGGSPYGYTF
CDR3nt: TGTGCCAGCAGCTTTGGGGGGTCTCCCTATGGCTACACCTTC

d_gene: TRBD1
j_gene: TRBJ1-1
v_gene: TRBV7-9
abundance: NA
CDR3aa: CASSGTGRVTEAFF
CDR3nt: TGTGCCAGCAGCGGGACAGGGAGGGTGACTGAAGCTTTCTTT

d_gene: NA
j_gene: TRBJ2-7
v_gene: TRBV13
abundance: NA
CDR3aa: CASSSQGSPYEQYF
CDR3nt: TGTGCCAGCAGCTCTCAGGGGTCACCCTACGAGCAGTACTTC